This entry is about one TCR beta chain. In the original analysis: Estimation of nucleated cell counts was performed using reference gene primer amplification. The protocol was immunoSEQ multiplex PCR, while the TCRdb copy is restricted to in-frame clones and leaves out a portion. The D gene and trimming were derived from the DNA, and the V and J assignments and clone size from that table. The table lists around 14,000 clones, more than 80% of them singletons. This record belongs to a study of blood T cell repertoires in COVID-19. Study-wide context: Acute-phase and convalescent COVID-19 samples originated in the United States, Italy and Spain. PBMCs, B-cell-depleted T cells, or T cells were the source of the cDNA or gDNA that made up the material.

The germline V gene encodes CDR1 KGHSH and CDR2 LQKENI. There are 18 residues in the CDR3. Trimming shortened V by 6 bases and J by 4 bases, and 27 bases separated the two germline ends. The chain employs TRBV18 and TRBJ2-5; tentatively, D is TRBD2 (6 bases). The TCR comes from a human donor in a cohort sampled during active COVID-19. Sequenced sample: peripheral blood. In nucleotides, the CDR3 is TGTGCCAGCTCCCTCAACGGCGGAACTAGCAGTCGGAGAGAGACCCAGTACTTC. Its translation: CASSLNGGTSSRRETQYF.